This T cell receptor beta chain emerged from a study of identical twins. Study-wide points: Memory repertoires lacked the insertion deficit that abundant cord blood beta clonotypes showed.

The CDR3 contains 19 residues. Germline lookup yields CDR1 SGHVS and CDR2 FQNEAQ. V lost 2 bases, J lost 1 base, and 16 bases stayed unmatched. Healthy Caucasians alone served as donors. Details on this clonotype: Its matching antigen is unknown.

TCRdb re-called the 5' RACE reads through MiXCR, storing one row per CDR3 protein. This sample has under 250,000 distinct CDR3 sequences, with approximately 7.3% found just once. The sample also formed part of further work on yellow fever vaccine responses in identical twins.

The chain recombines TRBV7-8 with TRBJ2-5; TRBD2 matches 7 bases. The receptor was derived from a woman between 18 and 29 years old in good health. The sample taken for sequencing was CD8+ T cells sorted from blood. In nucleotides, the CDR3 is TGTGCCAGCAGCTTACCAGCGGGGAACCACCACCCCCTCCAAGAGACCCAGTACTTC. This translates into CASSLPAGNHHPLQETQYF.